The next 23 T cell receptor beta chains were all read from a single sample in a study of T cell responses to AZD1222 COVID-19 vaccine. Clones were sequenced by immunoSEQ multiplex PCR, and TCRdb holds only the in-frame ones, with some missing. The sample contains 130,000 or so clones, 89% of which appear only once. The sequencing here drew on peripheral blood, taken 28 days after the second AZD1222 dose. These receptors all stem from an adult who received the AZD1222 COVID-19 vaccine.

This clone has a single count. This sequence joins TRBV4-3 and TRBJ1-1; D gene unclear. The germline CDR1 and CDR2 sequences are LGHNA and YSLEER. This CDR3 has 11 amino acids. V lost 11 bases and J 4 bases, leaving 11 bases between the germline ends. CDR3 bases: TGCGCCTTCTCGGATCCCACTGAAGCTTTCTTT. Protein: CAFSDPTEAFF.

This chain connects TRBV7-9 to TRBJ1-5; possibly TRBD1 for D (5 bases). Germline V CDR1 and CDR2: SEHNR, FQNEAQ (reference sequence). Trimming stripped 4 bases from V and 1 base from J, with 17 bases between. The CDR3 is made up of 17 amino acids. CDR3 protein: CASSSSLGRDSNQPQHF. The CDR3 nucleotides read TGTGCCAGCAGCTCATCTCTAGGACGGGACAGCAATCAGCCCCAGCATTTT. The variable domain in full, with the rest retrieved from reference TRBV7-9 and TRBJ1-5, is DTGVSQNPRHKITKRGQNVTFRCDPISEHNRLYWYRQTLGQGPEFLTYFQNEAQLEKSRLLSDRFSAERPKGSFSTLEIQRTEQGDSAMYLCASSSSLGRDSNQPQHFGDGTRLSIL.

This sequence joins TRBV9 and TRBJ1-1; no clear D. The V end lost 0 bases, the J end lost 1 base, and 10 bases lay between the germline ends. Germline V gene lookup returns CDR1 SGDLS and CDR2 YYNGEE. The length of the CDR3 is 15 residues. In nucleotides, the CDR3 is TGTGCCAGCAGCGTAGAGGTCAGTCCGAACACTGAAGCTTTCTTT. Its protein is CASSVEVSPNTEAFF.

The chain employs TRBV11-2 and TRBJ2-7; D gene uncertain. The CDR3 length is 13 residues. Trimming removed 0 bases at V and 2 bases at J, with 5 bases between. Germline assignment: CDR1 SGHAT and CDR2 FQNNGV. This CDR3 reads CASSLDRPYEQYF. CDR3 bases: TGTGCCAGCAGCTTAGATAGACCCTACGAGCAGTACTTC.

This chain links TRBV20-1 with TRBJ1-2; no reliable D call. CDR3 length: 11 amino acids. The germline CDR1 and CDR2 sequences are DFQATT and SNEGSKA (reference sequence). V lost 5 bases and J 10 bases, leaving 14 bases between the germline ends. The CDR3 DNA is TGCAGTGCTTTGACCACTGACTACTACACCTTC. Protein: CSALTTDYYTF.

V usage is TRBV7-3 and J usage is TRBJ1-1; 8 bases map to TRBD1. V trimming: 5 bases; J trimming: 4 bases; junction bases outside the gene matches: 6. Per germline, CDR1 SGHTA and CDR2 FQGTGA. This CDR3 has 14 amino acids. The CDR3 DNA sequence: TGTGCCAGCAGCGAATGGACAGGGTCCACTGAAGCTTTCTTT. Its translation: CASSEWTGSTEAFF. Based on the CDR3 plus reference TRBV7-3 and TRBJ1-1, the full variable domain is GAGVSQTPSNKVTEKGKYVELRCDPISGHTALYWYRQSLGQGPEFLIYFQGTGAADDSGLPNDRFFAVRPEGSVSTLKIQRTERGDSAVYLCASSEWTGSTEAFFGQGTRLTVV.

This chain uses TRBV5-1 with TRBJ1-3, with D perhaps matching TRBD1 (6 bases). V dropped 1 base and J dropped 0 bases, with 11 bases sitting between them. The CDR3 is 16 residues long. Germline loops: CDR1 SGHRS, CDR2 YFSETQ. CDR3 residues: CASSLTGQTSGNTIYF. In DNA form, the CDR3 reads TGCGCCAGCAGCTTGACGGGACAAACCTCTGGAAACACCATATATTTT.

The chain is built from TRBV6-6 and TRBJ1-2; 9 bases are a match to TRBD1. Germline CDR1 is MNHNY and CDR2 is SVGAGI (reference sequence). This CDR3 contains 17 residues. V lost 5 bases, J lost 2 bases, and 12 bases stayed unmatched. The CDR3 nucleotides are TGTGCCAGCAGTCAAATACTAACAGGGGGCGCAAACTATGGCTACACCTTC. As protein: CASSQILTGGANYGYTF.

The rearrangement links TRBV5-1 to TRBJ1-1, with D maybe TRBD1 (6 bases). V was shortened by 4 bases and J by 1 base, with 8 bases between the two germline ends. This CDR3 has 13 residues. CDR1 is SGHRS and CDR2 is YFSETQ in the germline V gene. The CDR3 loop is CASSGQPNTEAFF. The DNA for the CDR3 is TGCGCCAGCAGCGGACAGCCGAACACTGAAGCTTTCTTT.

This clone was counted once. V gene TRBV27 combines with J gene TRBJ2-1; 13 bases are a match to TRBD2. The CDR3 is 19 residues long. Germline trimming cut 3 bases from V and 4 bases from J; bases unmatched to any gene: 12. The V gene's germline CDR1 is MNHEY and CDR2 SMNVEV (reference sequence). For the CDR3, the DNA is TGTGCCAGCAGTTTGAATTCTCCTGGGACTAGCGGGGATTACAATGAGCAGTTCTTC. Residues: CASSLNSPGTSGDYNEQFF.

The J gene is TRBJ1-2, the V gene TRBV6-5, with 7 bases aligning to TRBD1. Germline trimming cut 2 bases from V and 4 bases from J; bases unmatched to any gene: 7. This CDR3 spans 15 amino acids. Per the germline V gene, CDR1 is MNHEY and CDR2 is SVGAGI. In nucleotides, the CDR3 is TGTGCCAGCAGTTACACGAGGGGGCGAAGCTATGGCTACACCTTC. Translated, it gives CASSYTRGRSYGYTF.

V is TRBV3-1 (or the pseudogene TRBV3-2) and J is TRBJ2-7; 9 bases map to TRBD2. The germline gives CDR1 LGHDT, CDR2 YNNKEL (reference sequence). This CDR3 is built from 15 residues. V shed 0 bases and J 5 bases; nucleotides not matched to a gene: 5. CDR3 bases: TGTGCCAGCAGCCAAGATAGCGGGAGAATCAACGAGCAGTACTTC. Translating it yields CASSQDSGRINEQYF.

CDR3 region: CASSPRTGGDTEAFF. The CDR3 DNA reads as TGTGCCAGCAGCCCTCGGACAGGGGGGGACACTGAAGCTTTCTTT. The chain couples TRBV11-2 to TRBJ1-1; 10 nucleotides line up with TRBD1. The CDR3 runs 15 residues. V was pared by 5 bases and J by 3 bases, with 6 bases of the junction left unmatched. Germline assignment: CDR1 SGHAT and CDR2 FQNNGV.

The chain couples TRBV11-2 to TRBJ2-7; the D gene is possibly TRBD1 (5 bases). Germline V lookup: CDR1 SGHAT, CDR2 FQNNGV. Deletions cut 3 bases from V and 0 bases from J, with 18 bases between. The CDR3 covers 17 residues. The chain's CDR3 is CASSLGILETASYEQYF. CDR3 DNA: TGTGCCAGCAGCTTGGGAATCTTGGAGACAGCCTCCTACGAGCAGTACTTC.

V usage is TRBV18 and J usage is TRBJ2-7; D perhaps matches TRBD2 (6 bases). The CDR3 runs 16 residues. Trimming removed 3 bases from V and 3 bases from J, with 18 bases in between. Germline V CDR1 and CDR2: KGHSH, LQKENI. CDR3 sequence: CASSPGGAGSLYEQYF. The CDR3 DNA reads TGTGCCAGCTCACCCGGCGGGGCAGGTTCCCTCTACGAGCAGTACTTC.

V usage is TRBV7-9 and J usage is TRBJ1-2; a possible D gene is TRBD1 (5 bases). The V end lost 5 bases, the J end lost 4 bases, and 17 bases lay between the germline ends. From germline, CDR1 is SEHNR and CDR2 FQNEAQ (reference sequence). The CDR3 sequence is 15 residues long. This CDR3 reads CASSPSVQGGYGYTF. The CDR3 DNA is TGTGCCAGCAGCCCTTCGGTCCAGGGCGGCTATGGCTACACCTTC. Based on the CDR3 plus reference TRBV7-9 and TRBJ1-2, the full variable domain is DTGVSQNPRHKITKRGQNVTFRCDPISEHNRLYWYRQTLGQGPEFLTYFQNEAQLEKSRLLSDRFSAERPKGSFSTLEIQRTEQGDSAMYLCASSPSVQGGYGYTFGSGTRLTVV.

The chain employs TRBV2 and TRBJ1-1; D gene ambiguous. The V and J ends lost 7 bases and 6 bases respectively, with 9 bases between them. The germline V gene has CDR1 SNHLY and CDR2 FYNNEI. The CDR3 is 11 residues long. The CDR3 is CASKENSEAFF. Here the CDR3 DNA reads TGTGCCAGCAAAGAAAACTCTGAAGCTTTCTTT.

This clone appeared once. The chain couples TRBV27 to TRBJ2-2; D might be TRBD2 (6 bases). The CDR3 has 14 amino acids. With 2 bases removed from V and 5 bases from J, the gap between germline ends came to 9 bases. Germline CDR1 MNHEY, CDR2 SMNVEV (reference sequence). Here the CDR3 reads CASSLGGGTGELFF. Here the CDR3 DNA reads TGTGCCAGCAGTTTAGGGGGAGGAACCGGGGAGCTGTTTTTT.

J is TRBJ2-5 and V is TRBV10-1; D is unclear. Germline CDR1 WNHNN, CDR2 SYGVQD (reference sequence). Trimming cost V 5 bases and J 4 bases, with 11 bases left between them. The CDR3 is made up of 13 amino acids. The CDR3 DNA reads TGCGCCAGCAGTCCCGGCGGCGGAGAGACCCAGTACTTC. It translates to CASSPGGGETQYF.

The V call is TRBV30, the J call TRBJ1-5, with D uncertain. In germline, CDR1 is GTSNPN, CDR2 SVGIG (reference sequence). This CDR3 spans 12 amino acids. V was pared by 2 bases and J by 5 bases, with 7 bases between. The CDR3 bases are TGTGCCTGGAGTCTGATGGATCAGCCCCAGCATTTT. Its protein product is CAWSLMDQPQHF.

The chain has TRBV5-6 and TRBJ1-5, with a tentative D call TRBD1 (5 bases). Deletions cut 4 bases from V and 2 bases from J, with 16 bases between. The CDR3 is 16 residues long. Germline assignment: CDR1 SGHDT and CDR2 YYEEEE. The chain's CDR3 is CASSTGAGGGNQPQHF. The CDR3 nucleotides read TGTGCCAGCAGCACCGGGGCCGGAGGAGGCAATCAGCCCCAGCATTTT. Full variable domain (remainder filled in from reference TRBV5-6 and TRBJ1-5): DAGVTQSPTHLIKTRGQQVTLRCSPKSGHDTVSWYQQALGQGPQFIFQYYEEEERQRGNFPDRFSGHQFPNYSSELNVNALLLGDSALYLCASSTGAGGGNQPQHFGDGTRLSIL.

This chain connects TRBV11-1 to TRBJ1-1; D remains ambiguous. The CDR3 has 15 residues. The germline gives CDR1 SGHAT, CDR2 FQDESV (reference sequence). The ends were cut back, 1 base at V and 6 bases at J, with 15 bases in the middle. The CDR3 loop is CASSLGPSTKPEAFF. The CDR3 DNA reads as TGTGCCAGCAGCTTAGGACCTTCGACAAAACCTGAAGCTTTCTTT.

V is TRBV5-1 and J is TRBJ1-5, with 9 bases fitting TRBD1. Unmatched junction bases numbered 7, after V lost 5 bases and J lost 7 bases. CDR1 and CDR2 (germline): SGHRS, YFSETQ. This CDR3 is 14 amino acids long. CDR3 region: CASSSGQGTQPQHF. The DNA for the CDR3 is TGCGCCAGCAGTTCCGGACAGGGGACCCAGCCCCAGCATTTT.